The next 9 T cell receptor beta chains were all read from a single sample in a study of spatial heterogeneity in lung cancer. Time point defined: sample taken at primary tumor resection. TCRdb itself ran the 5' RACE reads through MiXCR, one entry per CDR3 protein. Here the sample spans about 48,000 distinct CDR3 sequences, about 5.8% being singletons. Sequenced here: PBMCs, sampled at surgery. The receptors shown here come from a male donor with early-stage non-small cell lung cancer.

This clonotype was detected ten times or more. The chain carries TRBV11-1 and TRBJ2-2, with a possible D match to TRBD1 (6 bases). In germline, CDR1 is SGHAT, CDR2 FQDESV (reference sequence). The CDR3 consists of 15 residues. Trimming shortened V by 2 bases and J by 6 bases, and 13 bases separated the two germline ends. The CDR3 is CASSLWLSGAGELFF. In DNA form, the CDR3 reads TGTGCCAGCAGCTTATGGTTGTCAGGGGCCGGGGAGCTGTTTTTT. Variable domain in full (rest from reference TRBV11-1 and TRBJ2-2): EAEVAQSPRYKITEKSQAVAFWCDPISGHATLYWYRQILGQGPELLVQFQDESVVDDSQLPKDRFSAERLKGVDSTLKIQPAELGDSAMYLCASSLWLSGAGELFFGEGSRLTVL.

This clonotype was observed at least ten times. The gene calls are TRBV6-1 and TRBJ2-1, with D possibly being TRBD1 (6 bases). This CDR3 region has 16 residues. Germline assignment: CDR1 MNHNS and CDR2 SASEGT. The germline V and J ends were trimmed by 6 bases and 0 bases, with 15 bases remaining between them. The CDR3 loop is CASRSTQGGSYNEQFF. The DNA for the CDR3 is TGTGCCAGCAGGTCGACACAGGGCGGCTCCTACAATGAGCAGTTCTTC.

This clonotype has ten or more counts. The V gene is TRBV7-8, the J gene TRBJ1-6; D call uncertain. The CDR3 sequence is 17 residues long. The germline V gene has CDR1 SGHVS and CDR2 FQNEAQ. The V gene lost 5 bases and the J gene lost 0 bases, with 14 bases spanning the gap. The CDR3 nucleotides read TGTGCCAGCAGCCCAGGACGGTGGAGCTCCTATAATTCACCCCTCCACTTT. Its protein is CASSPGRWSSYNSPLHF.

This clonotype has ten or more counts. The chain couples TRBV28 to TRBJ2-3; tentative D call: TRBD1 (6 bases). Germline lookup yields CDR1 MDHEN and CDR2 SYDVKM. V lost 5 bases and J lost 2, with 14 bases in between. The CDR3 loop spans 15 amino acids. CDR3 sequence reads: CASSPPGHLTDTQYF. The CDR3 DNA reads TGTGCCAGCAGTCCTCCGGGACACCTCACAGATACGCAGTATTTT.

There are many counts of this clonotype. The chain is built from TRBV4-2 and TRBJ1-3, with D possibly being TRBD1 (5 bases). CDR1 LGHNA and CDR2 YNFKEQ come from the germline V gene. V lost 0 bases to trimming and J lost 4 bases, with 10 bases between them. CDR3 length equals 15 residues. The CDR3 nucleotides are TGTGCCAGCAGCCAAGAGGGCAGGGCCGGAAACACCATATATTTT. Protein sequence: CASSQEGRAGNTIYF.

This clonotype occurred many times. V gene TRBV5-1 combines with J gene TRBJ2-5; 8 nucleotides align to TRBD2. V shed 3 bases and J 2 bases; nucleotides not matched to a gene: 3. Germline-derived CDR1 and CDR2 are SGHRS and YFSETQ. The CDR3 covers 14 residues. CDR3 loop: CASSSGTSQETQYF. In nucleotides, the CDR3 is TGCGCCAGCAGCTCCGGGACTAGTCAAGAGACCCAGTACTTC.

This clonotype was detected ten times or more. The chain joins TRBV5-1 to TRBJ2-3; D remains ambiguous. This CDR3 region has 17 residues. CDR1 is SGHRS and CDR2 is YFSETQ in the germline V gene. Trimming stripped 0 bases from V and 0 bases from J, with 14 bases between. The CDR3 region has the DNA TGCGCCAGCAGCTTGGACGGGCCCGCCACTAGCACAGATACGCAGTATTTT. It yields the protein CASSLDGPATSTDTQYF.

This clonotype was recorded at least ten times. In DNA, the CDR3 is TGCGCCAGCAGCCCCACCGTCGACCCCCCGGGGGAGCAGTACTTC. Its translation: CASSPTVDPPGEQYF. The chain combines TRBV5-1 with TRBJ2-7, with TRBD2 as a possible D gene (5 bases). The germline V gene has CDR1 SGHRS and CDR2 YFSETQ. The length of the CDR3 is 15 residues. Trimming removed 4 bases from V and 7 bases from J, with 21 bases in between.

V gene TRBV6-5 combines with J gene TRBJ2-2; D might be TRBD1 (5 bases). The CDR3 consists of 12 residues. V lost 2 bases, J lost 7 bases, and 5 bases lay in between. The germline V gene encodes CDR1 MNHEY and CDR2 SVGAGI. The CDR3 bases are TGTGCCAGCAGTTACAGGGGCGGGGAGCTGTTTTTT. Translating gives CASSYRGGELFF.